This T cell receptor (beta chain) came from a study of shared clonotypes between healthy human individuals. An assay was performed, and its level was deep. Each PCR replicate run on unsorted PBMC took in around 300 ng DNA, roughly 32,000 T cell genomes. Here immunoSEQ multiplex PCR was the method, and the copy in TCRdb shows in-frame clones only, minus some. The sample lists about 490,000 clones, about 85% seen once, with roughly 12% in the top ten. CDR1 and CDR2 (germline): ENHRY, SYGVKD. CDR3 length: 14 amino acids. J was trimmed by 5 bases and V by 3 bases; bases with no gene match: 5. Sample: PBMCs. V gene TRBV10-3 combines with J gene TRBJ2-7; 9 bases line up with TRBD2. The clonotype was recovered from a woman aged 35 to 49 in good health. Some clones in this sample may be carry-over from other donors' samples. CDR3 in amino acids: CAISDQGLADEQYF. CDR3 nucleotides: TGTGCCATCAGTGACCAGGGACTAGCAGACGAGCAGTACTTC.